This TCR beta chain was recovered during a study of siplizumab effects on memory and regulatory T cells. General observations from the study: Mappable alloreactive CD4+ clones came from Treg cells less than 70% of the time on average with siplizumab, against around 25% in controls. Naive-or-memory phenotypes were unassignable for roughly 80-95% of proliferating CD4+ or CD8+ clones.

Comment on this clone: Antigen unknown.

CDR1 and CDR2 (germline): GTSNPN, SVGIG (reference sequence). The CDR3 loop spans 17 amino acids. Trimming removed 0 bases from V and 0 bases from J, with 15 bases in between. Method: immunoSEQ multiplex PCR; TCRdb's copy keeps in-frame clones and lacks some. Here the sample spans over 90,000 clones, 92% being singletons. Sequencing was done on a sample of CD4+ T cells sorted from blood. This TCR was recovered from a human donor in good health. The gene calls are TRBV30 and TRBJ2-1, with no clear D. The CDR3 bases are TGTGCCTGGAGTGTACCTCACAGTTCCAGCTCCTACAATGAGCAGTTCTTC. The encoded protein is CAWSVPHSSSSYNEQFF.